This T cell receptor (beta chain) was recovered during a study of siplizumab effects on memory and regulatory T cells. Study outcomes and limitations: It was not possible to assign a naive or memory phenotype to roughly 80-95% of proliferating CD4+ or CD8+ clones.

The repertoire was sequenced with immunoSEQ multiplex PCR; TCRdb's copy has only in-frame clones and lacks some. Of 100,000 or so clones listed, about 93% are singletons. This clone was detected once. Its antigen is not identified. The CDR3 is 15 residues long. Trimming shortened V by 4 bases and J by 2 bases, and 14 bases separated the two germline ends. Germline CDR1 reads MNHNS; CDR2 reads SASEGT. This TCR was sampled from a human donor in good health. Sequenced: non-Treg CD4+ T cells sorted from blood. The chain is built from TRBV6-1 and TRBJ2-5, with TRBD1 as a possible D gene (5 bases). The CDR3 DNA sequence: TGTGCCAGCAGTGTAGACCTGGGGCCACAAGAGACCCAGTACTTC. It specifies CASSVDLGPQETQYF.